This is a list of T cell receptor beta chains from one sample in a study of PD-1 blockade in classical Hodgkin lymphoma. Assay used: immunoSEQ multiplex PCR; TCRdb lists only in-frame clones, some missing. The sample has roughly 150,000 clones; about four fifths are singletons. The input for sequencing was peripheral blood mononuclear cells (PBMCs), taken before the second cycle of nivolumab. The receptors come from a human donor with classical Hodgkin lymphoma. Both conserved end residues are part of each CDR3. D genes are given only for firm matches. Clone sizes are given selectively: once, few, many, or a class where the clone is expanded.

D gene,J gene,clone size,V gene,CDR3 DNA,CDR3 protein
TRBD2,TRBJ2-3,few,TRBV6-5,TGTGCCAGCAGGCGGGGGGGCCGGACAGATACGCAGTATTTT,CASRRGGRTDTQYF
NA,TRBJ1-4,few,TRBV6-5,TGTGCCAGCAGTGCACCCGGGGTGGGTGAAAAACTGTTTTTT,CASSAPGVGEKLFF
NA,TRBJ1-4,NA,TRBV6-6,TGTGCCAGCAAAGCCGTCACCGGCCTTAATGAAAAACTGTTTTTT,CASKAVTGLNEKLFF
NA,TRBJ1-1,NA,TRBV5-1,TGCGCCAGCAGTTATGACAGTACCACTGAAGCTTTCTTT,CASSYDSTTEAFF
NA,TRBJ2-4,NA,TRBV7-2,TGTGCCAGCAGCACTCCCCTAGCGACTAAAAACATTCAGTACTTC,CASSTPLATKNIQYF
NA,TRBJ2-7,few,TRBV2,TGTGCCAGCAGTATCCTTTGGGAGCAGTACTTC,CASSILWEQYF
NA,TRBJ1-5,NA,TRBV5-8,TGTGCCAGCAGCATGGCTTTAGTTCAGCCCCAGCATTTT,CASSMALVQPQHF
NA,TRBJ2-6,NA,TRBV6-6,TGTGCCAGCAGTTCATCGAGGGCCAACGTCCTGACTTTC,CASSSSRANVLTF
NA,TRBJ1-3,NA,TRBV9,TGTGCCAGCAGCGTAGGGTCGTACTCTGGAAACACCATATATTTT,CASSVGSYSGNTIYF
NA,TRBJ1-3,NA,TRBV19,TGTGCCAGTAGTATATTCCTCTTCTTAACCTCTGGAAACACCATATATTTT,CASSIFLFLTSGNTIYF
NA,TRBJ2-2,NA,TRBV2,TGTGCCAGCAGTGAAAGGTCAGGGGAAGGGGAGCTGTTTTTT,CASSERSGEGELFF
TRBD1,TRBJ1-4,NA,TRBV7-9,TGTGCCAGCAGCCCCTGGGGGACAGGGGTGGATGAAAAACTGTTTTTT,CASSPWGTGVDEKLFF
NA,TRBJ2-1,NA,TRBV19,TGTGCCTCCGCTGGGCGGAGGGCCGGGTACAATGAGCAGTTCTTC,CASAGRRAGYNEQFF
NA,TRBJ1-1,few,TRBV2,TGTGCCAGCAGTGTACAGGTCACTGAAGCTTTCTTT,CASSVQVTEAFF
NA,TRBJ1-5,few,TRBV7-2,TGTGCCAGCAGCCCGGGGGGGGGAACCGATCAGCCCCAGCATTTT,CASSPGGGTDQPQHF
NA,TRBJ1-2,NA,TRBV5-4,TGTGCCAGCAGCTCACCTGATCTGGGAGGCTACACCTTC,CASSSPDLGGYTF
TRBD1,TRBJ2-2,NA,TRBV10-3,TGTGCCATCGGGGGACAGGTACAAGGGGAGCTGTTTTTT,CAIGGQVQGELFF
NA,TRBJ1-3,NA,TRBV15,TGTGCCACCAGTCTGACACAGGGTCTTGGAAACACCATATATTTT,CATSLTQGLGNTIYF
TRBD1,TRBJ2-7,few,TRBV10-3,TGTGCCATCAGCAACCCAAAGACAGGGTCCTACGAGCAGTACTTC,CAISNPKTGSYEQYF
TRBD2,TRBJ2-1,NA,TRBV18,TGTGCCAGCTCACCGTCGCTCCTAGCGGGAGGTACCAATGAGCAGTTCTTC,CASSPSLLAGGTNEQFF
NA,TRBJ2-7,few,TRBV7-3,TGTGCCAGCAGCCCCGACAGGATCCGGGGGGCCTCGTGCGAGCAGTACTTC,CASSPDRIRGASCEQYF
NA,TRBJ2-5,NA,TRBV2,TGTGCCAGCAGTGAGATCAGGGCGGGAGAGACCCAGTACTTC,CASSEIRAGETQYF
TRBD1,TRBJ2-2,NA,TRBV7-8,TGTGCCAGCAGCTTATACGGACAGGGGATAGCGTCTGGCACCGGGGAGCTGTTTTTT,CASSLYGQGIASGTGELFF
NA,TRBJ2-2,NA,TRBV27,TGTGCCAGCAGGTCGAGGGACACCGGGGAGCTGTTTTTT,CASRSRDTGELFF
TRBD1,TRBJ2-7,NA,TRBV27,TGTGCCAGCAGTTCGTGGCACAGGGGGTACGAGCAGTACTTC,CASSSWHRGYEQYF
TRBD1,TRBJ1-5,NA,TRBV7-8,TGTGCCAGCAGCGGACGAGGGGGCCTTGGCAATCAGCCCCAGCATTTT,CASSGRGGLGNQPQHF
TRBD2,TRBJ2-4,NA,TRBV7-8,TGTGCCAGCAGCGGCTTCTCCGCGGGAGGAAAGAACATTCAGTACTTC,CASSGFSAGGKNIQYF
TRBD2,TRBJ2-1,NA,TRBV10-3,TGTGCCATCAGTGGCGCGGGAGGGGCCAATGAGCAGTTCTTC,CAISGAGGANEQFF
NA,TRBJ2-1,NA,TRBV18,TGTGCCAGCTCACCACCCAGGGTGCCGGTACAAGAGCAGTTCTTC,CASSPPRVPVQEQFF
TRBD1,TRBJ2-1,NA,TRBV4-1,TGCGCCAGCAGCCAAGTTACTCGGACAGGGTGGAATGAGCAGTTCTTC,CASSQVTRTGWNEQFF
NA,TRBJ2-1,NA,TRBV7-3,TGTGCCAGCAGCTTCCTTTCCCTCCATGAGCAGTTCTTC,CASSFLSLHEQFF
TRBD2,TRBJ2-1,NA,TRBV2,TGTGCCAGCAGTCCGATTAGCGGGGGGTTTTACAATGAGCAGTTCTTC,CASSPISGGFYNEQFF
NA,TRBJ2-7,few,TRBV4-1,TGCGCCAGCAGCCAAAAGGCGAGGGACGGGGACTACGAGCAGTACTTC,CASSQKARDGDYEQYF
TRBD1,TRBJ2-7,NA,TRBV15,TGTGCCACCAGCAGAGCCGCGACAGGGTCCTACGAGCAGTACTTC,CATSRAATGSYEQYF
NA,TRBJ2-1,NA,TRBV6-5,TGTGCCAGCAGTTACTCGTCGGGAGCCTCCTACAATGAGCAGTTCTTC,CASSYSSGASYNEQFF
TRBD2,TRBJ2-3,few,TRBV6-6,TGTGCCAGCAGTTACCCGGGAGGGGGCACAGATACGCAGTATTTT,CASSYPGGGTDTQYF
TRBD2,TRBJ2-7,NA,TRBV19,TGTGCCATCCGACCCCCGGGGGGAATGAACTACGAGCAGTACTTC,CAIRPPGGMNYEQYF
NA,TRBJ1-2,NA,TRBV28,TGTGCCAGCATTTCCCCCGCAGGGGATCAAGGCTATGGCTACACCTTC,CASISPAGDQGYGYTF
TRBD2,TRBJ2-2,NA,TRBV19,TGTGCCAGTAGTATCCTAGCGGGGGGCACTTATAACACCGGGGAGCTGTTTTTT,CASSILAGGTYNTGELFF
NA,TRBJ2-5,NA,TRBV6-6,TGTGCCAGCAGGGCCGGGACGGGCGCGCCCCAGTACTTC,CASRAGTGAPQYF
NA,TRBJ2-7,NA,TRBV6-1,TGTGCCAGCAGTGCGGGACGCCCCTACGAGCAGTACTTC,CASSAGRPYEQYF
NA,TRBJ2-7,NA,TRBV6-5,TGTGCCAGCAGTTACTCGAGACATTTTTACGAGCAGTACTTC,CASSYSRHFYEQYF
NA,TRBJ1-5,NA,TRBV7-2,TGTGCCAGCAGCTTCAGCAGCAGCAATCAGCCCCAGCATTTT,CASSFSSSNQPQHF
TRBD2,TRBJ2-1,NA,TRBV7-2,TGTGCCAGCAGCTTAGTTGGGACTAGCGGGAGTTACAATGAGCAGTTCTTC,CASSLVGTSGSYNEQFF
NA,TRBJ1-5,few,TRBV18,TGTGCCAGCTCACCTGGGGTTGATTTCCAGCCCCAGCATTTT,CASSPGVDFQPQHF
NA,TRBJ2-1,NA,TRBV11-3,TGTGCCAGCAGCTCCAGGCTGAATGAGCAGTTCTTC,CASSSRLNEQFF
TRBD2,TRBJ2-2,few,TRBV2,TGTGCCAGCAGTGAAGGTGCGGGAGGGCCGGGCGGGGAGCTGTTTTTT,CASSEGAGGPGGELFF
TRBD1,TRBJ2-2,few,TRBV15,TGTGCCACCAGCAGAGGGGACAGGCCAAACCGGGGCACCGGGGAGCTGTTTTTT,CATSRGDRPNRGTGELFF
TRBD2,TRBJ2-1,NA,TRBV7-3,TGTGCCAGCAGCTTAGGGACTAGCGTTACAGCTGAGCAGTTCTTC,CASSLGTSVTAEQFF
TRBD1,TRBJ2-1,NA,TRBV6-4,TGTGCCAGCAGTGAAACAGGGGGGTACAATGAGCAGTTCTTC,CASSETGGYNEQFF
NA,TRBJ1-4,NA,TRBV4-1,TGCGCCAGCAGCCAGGTGGGGGCTGGGACTAATGAAAAACTGTTTTTT,CASSQVGAGTNEKLFF
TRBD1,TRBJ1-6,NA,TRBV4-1,TGCGCCAGCAGCCAAGCCCAGACAGGGAATAATTCACCCCTCCACTTT,CASSQAQTGNNSPLHF
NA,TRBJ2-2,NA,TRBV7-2,TGTGCCAGCAGCTTAGGAGGGCCCAGCGGGGAGCTGTTTTTT,CASSLGGPSGELFF
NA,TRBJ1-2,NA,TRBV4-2,TGTGCCAGCAGCCAAGATACGAGAGAGGGTTCCAACTATGGCTACACCTTC,CASSQDTREGSNYGYTF
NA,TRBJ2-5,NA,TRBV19,TGTGCCAGTAGTAAGGGAGGAGAGACCCAGTACTTC,CASSKGGETQYF
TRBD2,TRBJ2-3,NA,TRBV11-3,TGTGCCAGCAGCTCGAGGACTAGGCCCACAGATACGCAGTATTTT,CASSSRTRPTDTQYF
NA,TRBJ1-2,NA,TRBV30,TGTGCCTCCCCCCCCGCAGGGGCTAACTATGGCTACACCTTC,CASPPAGANYGYTF